Sequencing of this T cell receptor (beta chain) was carried out in a study of cytomegalovirus exposure and HLA in healthy donors. Study outcomes and limitations: Earlier analysis found most TCR beta V segments productive about 87% or about 30% of the time. Later analysis reportedly placed an Asian-associated ancestry cluster below the roughly 680-donor mean in N-insertions.

With 60 Vbeta and 13 Jbeta primers, the PCR was carried out. The data were produced by immunoSEQ multiplex PCR, yet TCRdb's version contains in-frame clones alone and is incomplete. The sample holds about 200,000 clones, around 77% seen once. Regarding this clone: The antigen remains undetermined.

The sequenced sample consisted of PBMCs. The receptor was isolated from a man younger than 40 in good health and CMV-seronegative.

CDR3 loop: CASSEKPSGSHEQYF. The DNA for the CDR3 is TGCGCCAGCAGTGAGAAGCCATCCGGGTCACACGAGCAGTACTTC. This sequence joins TRBV10-2 and TRBJ2-7; unclear D gene. Germline CDR1 and CDR2: WSHSY and SAAADI. There are 15 residues in the CDR3. Trimming shortened V by 2 bases and J by 5 bases, and 16 bases separated the two germline ends.